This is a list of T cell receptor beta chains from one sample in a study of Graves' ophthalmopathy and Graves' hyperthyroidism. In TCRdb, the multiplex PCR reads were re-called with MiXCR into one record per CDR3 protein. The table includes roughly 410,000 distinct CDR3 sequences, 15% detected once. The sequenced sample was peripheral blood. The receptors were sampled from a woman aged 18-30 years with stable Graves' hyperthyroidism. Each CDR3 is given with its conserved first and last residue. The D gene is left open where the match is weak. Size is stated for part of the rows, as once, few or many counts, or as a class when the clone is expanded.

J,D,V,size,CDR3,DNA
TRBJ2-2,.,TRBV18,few,CASSPTGANTGELFF,TGTGCCAGCTCACCGACAGGTGCGAACACCGGGGAGCTGTTTTTT
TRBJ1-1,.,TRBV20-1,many,CSARDVVRGNTEAFF,TGCAGTGCTAGAGATGTAGTGCGAGGGAACACTGAAGCTTTCTTT
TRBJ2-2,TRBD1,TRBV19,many,CASSPWTGTTGELFF,TGTGCCAGTAGTCCTTGGACAGGGACCACCGGGGAGCTGTTTTTT
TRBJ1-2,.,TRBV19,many,CASSQGDYGYTF,TGTGCCAGTAGCCAGGGAGACTATGGCTACACCTTC
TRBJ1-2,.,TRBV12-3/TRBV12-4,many,CASSFREGYGYTF,TGTGCCAGCAGTTTCAGGGAGGGCTATGGCTACACCTTC
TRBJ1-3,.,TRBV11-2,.,CASSLTASSGNTIYF,TGTGCCAGCAGCTTGACTGCTAGCTCTGGAAACACCATATATTTT
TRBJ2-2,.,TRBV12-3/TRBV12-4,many,CASSPGARVTGELFF,TGTGCCAGCAGTCCAGGGGCGCGGGTCACCGGGGAGCTGTTTTTT
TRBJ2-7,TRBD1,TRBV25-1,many,CASSGGQGVHEQYF,TGTGCCAGCAGTGGGGGACAGGGTGTCCACGAGCAGTACTTC
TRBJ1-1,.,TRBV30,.,CAWRGLNTEAFF,TGTGCCTGGAGAGGCTTGAACACTGAAGCTTTCTTT
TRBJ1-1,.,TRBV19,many,CASNLQGAGGTEAFF,TGTGCCAGTAACCTTCAGGGCGCGGGAGGCACTGAAGCTTTCTTT
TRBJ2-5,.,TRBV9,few,CASSVGGLGETQYF,TGTGCCAGCAGCGTTGGGGGTCTTGGGGAGACCCAGTACTTC
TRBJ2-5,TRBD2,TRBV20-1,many,CSADRSGTRKETQYF,TGCAGTGCTGACCGGTCTGGGACTAGGAAGGAGACCCAGTACTTC
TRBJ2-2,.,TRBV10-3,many,CAISETTTGELFF,TGTGCCATCAGTGAAACAACTACCGGGGAGCTGTTTTTT
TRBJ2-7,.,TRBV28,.,CASIGLSSYEQYF,TGTGCCAGCATCGGCTTGAGCTCCTACGAGCAGTACTTC
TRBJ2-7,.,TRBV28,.,CASSLGTPDEQYF,TGTGCCAGCAGTTTAGGCACCCCGGACGAGCAGTACTTC
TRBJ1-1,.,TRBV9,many,CASSVGKGATEAFF,TGTGCCAGCAGCGTAGGGAAGGGCGCTACTGAAGCTTTCTTT
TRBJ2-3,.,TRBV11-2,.,CASTSMGVELTDTQYF,TGTGCCAGCACCTCGATGGGGGTGGAGCTCACAGATACGCAGTATTTT
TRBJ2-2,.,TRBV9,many,CASSVVGTGELFF,TGTGCCAGCAGCGTAGTAGGTACCGGGGAGCTGTTTTTT
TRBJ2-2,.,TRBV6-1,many,CASSSGLANTGELFF,TGTGCCAGCTCTTCAGGGCTCGCGAACACCGGGGAGCTGTTTTTT
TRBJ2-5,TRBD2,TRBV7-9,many,CASSFGTSGVRETQYF,TGTGCCAGCAGCTTCGGGACTAGCGGGGTTAGAGAGACCCAGTACTTC
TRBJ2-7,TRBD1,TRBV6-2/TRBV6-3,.,CASSNSPGQGNEQYF,TGTGCCAGCAGTAACTCTCCGGGACAGGGAAACGAGCAGTACTTC
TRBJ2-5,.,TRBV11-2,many,CASSFGGPGETQYF,TGTGCCAGCAGCTTCGGCGGGCCGGGGGAGACCCAGTACTTC
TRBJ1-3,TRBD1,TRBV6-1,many,CASTRTGTSGNTIYF,TGTGCCAGCACCCGGACAGGGACCTCTGGAAACACCATATATTTT
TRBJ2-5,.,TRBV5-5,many,CASSPKGLAGETQYF,TGTGCCAGCAGCCCAAAGGGGCTAGCTGGGGAGACCCAGTACTTC
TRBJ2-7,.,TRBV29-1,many,CSAGEDTYEQYF,TGCAGCGCAGGGGAGGACACCTACGAGCAGTACTTC
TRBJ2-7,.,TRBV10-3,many,CATVGEIHEQYF,TGTGCCACGGTAGGAGAGATCCACGAGCAGTACTTC
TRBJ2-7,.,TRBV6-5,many,CASSYPDRNYEQYF,TGTGCCAGCAGTTACCCGGACCGAAACTACGAGCAGTACTTC
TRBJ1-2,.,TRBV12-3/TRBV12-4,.,CASSFPGGFYGYTF,TGTGCCAGCAGTTTTCCCGGGGGGTTTTATGGCTACACCTTC
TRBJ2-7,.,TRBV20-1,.,CSARAGGDHSYEQYF,TGCAGTGCTAGGGCGGGCGGGGATCACTCCTACGAGCAGTACTTC
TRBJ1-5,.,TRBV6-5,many,CASSPSGALRQPQHF,TGTGCCAGCAGTCCTTCGGGGGCGCTCCGTCAGCCCCAGCATTTT
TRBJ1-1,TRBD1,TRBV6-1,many,CASQGAGEAFF,TGTGCCAGCCAGGGGGCGGGTGAAGCTTTCTTT
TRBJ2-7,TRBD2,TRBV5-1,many,CASSFSGGPLVEQYF,TGCGCCAGCAGCTTTAGCGGGGGGCCCCTCGTGGAGCAGTACTTC
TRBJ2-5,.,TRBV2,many,CASREPGLGETQYF,TGTGCCAGCAGGGAACCAGGGTTGGGAGAGACCCAGTACTTC
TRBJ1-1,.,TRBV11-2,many,CASSLVGDILNTEAFF,TGTGCCAGCAGCTTAGTTGGTGATATATTGAACACTGAAGCTTTCTTT
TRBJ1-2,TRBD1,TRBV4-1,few,CASSQQAVWTGGYTF,TGCGCCAGCAGCCAACAGGCTGTTTGGACAGGTGGCTACACCTTC
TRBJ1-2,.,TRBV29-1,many,CSVERTGYGYTF,TGCAGCGTTGAACGGACGGGATATGGCTACACCTTC
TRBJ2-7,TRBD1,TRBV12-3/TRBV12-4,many,CASRGGQGGYEQYF,TGTGCCAGCAGGGGCGGACAGGGTGGCTACGAGCAGTACTTC
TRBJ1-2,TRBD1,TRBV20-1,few,CSARDRQGEAYGYTF,TGCAGTGCTAGAGACCGACAGGGGGAGGCCTATGGCTACACCTTC
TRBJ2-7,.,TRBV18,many,CASSYGAPYEQYF,TGTGCCAGCTCATACGGGGCCCCCTACGAGCAGTACTTC
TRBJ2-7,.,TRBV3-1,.,CASSQDWQVYKQYF,TGTGCCAGCAGCCAAGATTGGCAAGTCTATAAGCAGTACTTC